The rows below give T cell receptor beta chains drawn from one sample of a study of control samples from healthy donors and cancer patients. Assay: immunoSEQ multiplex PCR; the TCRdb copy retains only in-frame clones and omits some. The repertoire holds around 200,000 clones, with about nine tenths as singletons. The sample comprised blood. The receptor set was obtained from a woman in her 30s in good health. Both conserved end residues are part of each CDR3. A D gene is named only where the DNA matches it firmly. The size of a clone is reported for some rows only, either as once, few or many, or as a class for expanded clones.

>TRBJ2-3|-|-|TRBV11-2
CASSLARAGATDTQYF
TGTGCCAGCAGCTTAGCTCGGGCGGGCGCCACAGATACGCAGTATTTT
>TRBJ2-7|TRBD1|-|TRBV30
CAWSVRRDRVYEQYF
TGTGCCTGGAGTGTACGTCGGGACAGGGTTTACGAGCAGTACTTC
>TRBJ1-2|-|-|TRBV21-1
CASSKGRRGNYGYTF
TGTGCCAGCAGCAAAGGGAGGCGGGGGAACTATGGCTACACCTTC
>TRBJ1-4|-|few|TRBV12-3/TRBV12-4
CASSLVGQSELFF
TGTGCCAGCAGTTTAGTCGGGCAGTCGGAACTGTTTTTT
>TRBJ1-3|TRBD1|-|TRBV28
CASSRQGYSGNTIYF
TGTGCCAGCAGTAGACAGGGCTACTCTGGAAACACCATATATTTT
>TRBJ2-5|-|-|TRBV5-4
CASSPQVFQETQYF
TGTGCCAGCAGCCCCCAGGTCTTCCAAGAGACCCAGTACTTC
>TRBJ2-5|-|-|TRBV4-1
CASSQGGGRETQYF
TGCGCCAGCAGCCAAGGGGGGGGCCGGGAGACCCAGTACTTC
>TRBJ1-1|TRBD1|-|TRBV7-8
CASSEGQGGTEAFF
TGTGCCAGCAGCGAGGGACAGGGGGGGACTGAAGCTTTCTTT
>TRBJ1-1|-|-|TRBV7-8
CASSLVGRGMNTEAFF
TGTGCCAGCAGCTTAGTCGGTAGAGGCATGAACACTGAAGCTTTCTTT
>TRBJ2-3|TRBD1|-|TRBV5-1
CASSFRQGAGTDTQYF
TGCGCCAGCAGCTTCCGACAGGGGGCAGGCACAGATACGCAGTATTTT
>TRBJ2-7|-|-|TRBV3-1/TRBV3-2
CASSQVDREEDEQYF
TGTGCCAGCAGCCAAGTAGACAGGGAGGAAGACGAGCAGTACTTC
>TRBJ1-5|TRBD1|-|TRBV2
CASRTRTGDSNQPQHF
TGTGCCAGCAGAACCCGGACAGGGGATAGCAATCAGCCCCAGCATTTT
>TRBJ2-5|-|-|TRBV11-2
CASSSDGTVQETQYF
TGTGCCAGCAGCTCGGACGGGACTGTCCAAGAGACCCAGTACTTC
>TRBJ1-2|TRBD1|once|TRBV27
CASSLTGDYGYTF
TGTGCCAGCAGTTTAACAGGGGACTATGGCTACACCTTC
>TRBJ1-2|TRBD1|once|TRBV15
CATRGGGYGYTF
TGTGCCACCAGAGGGGGCGGCTATGGCTACACCTTC
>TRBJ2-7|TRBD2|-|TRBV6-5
CASRRGGEQYF
TGTGCCAGCAGGCGGGGGGGCGAGCAGTACTTC
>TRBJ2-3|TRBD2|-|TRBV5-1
CASSPPGGGGSDTQYF
TGCGCCAGCAGCCCCCCCGGGGGCGGGGGGTCAGATACGCAGTATTTT
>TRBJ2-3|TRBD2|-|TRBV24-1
CATSDGTSGGYTQYF
TGTGCCACCAGTGATGGGACTAGCGGTGGTTATACGCAGTATTTT
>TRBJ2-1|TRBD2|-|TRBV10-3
CAIRISGRPHNEQFF
TGTGCCATCAGGATTAGCGGGAGACCCCACAATGAGCAGTTCTTC